A single sample is the source of the 26 T cell receptor beta chains below, sequenced in a study of T cells in Graves' hyperthyroidism and ophthalmopathy. TCR beta CDR3 region amplification was performed from RNA transcripts. The TCR CDR3 was amplified in a first-round RT-PCR using the HTBI primer set. MiXCR, applied by TCRdb to the multiplex PCR reads, yields one record per CDR3 protein. Among more than 500,000 distinct CDR3 sequences, about 15% were seen once, and the ten largest hold more than 11%. The specimen was blood. The receptors were gathered from a woman aged 40 to 50 with Graves' hyperthyroidism.

This clonotype was observed many times. This chain joins TRBV5-1 and TRBJ2-3; perhaps TRBD1 as D (6 bases). Trimming took off 1 base at V and 2 bases at J, with 14 bases between the two ends. The CDR3 has 16 amino acids. Per germline, CDR1 SGHRS and CDR2 YFSETQ. CDR3 residues: CASSLIPQGTTDTQYF. The CDR3 DNA reads TGCGCCAGCAGCTTGATCCCACAGGGCACCACAGATACGCAGTATTTT. Drawing the rest from reference TRBV5-1 and TRBJ2-3, the complete variable domain is KAGVTQTPRYLIKTRGQQVTLSCSPISGHRSVSWYQQTPGQGLQFLFEYFSETQRNKGNFPGRFSGRQFSNSRSEMNVSTLELGDSALYLCASSLIPQGTTDTQYFGPGTRLTVL.

This rearrangement joins TRBV4-1 to TRBJ1-1; D unresolved. CDR3 length equals 16 residues. Trimming shortened V by 0 bases and J by 8 bases, and 19 bases separated the two germline ends. Germline V lookup: CDR1 MGHRA, CDR2 YSYEKL. The DNA for the CDR3 is TGCGCCAGCAGCCAAGAAACGACCCTTTCTTACCCCGAAGCTTTCTTT. It is translated as CASSQETTLSYPEAFF.

This clonotype has a count of ten or more. This chain connects TRBV18 to TRBJ2-1; the match to TRBD1 covers 9 bases. CDR3 length equals 15 residues. Germline V gives CDR1 KGHSH, CDR2 LQKENI. Germline trimming cut 2 bases from V and 7 bases from J; bases unmatched to any gene: 6. CDR3 in amino acids: CASSPETGGMNEQFF. CDR3 bases: TGTGCCAGCTCACCAGAGACAGGGGGGATGAATGAGCAGTTCTTC.

This clonotype was seen at least ten times. The germline gene is not matched at one end of the junction; a read error may be the cause. V gene TRBV28 combines with J gene TRBJ1-5; possibly TRBD1 for D (5 bases). Germline loops: CDR1 MDHEN, CDR2 SYDVKM. The CDR3 sequence is 16 residues long. The CDR3 sequence: CAGSLWNEGAAQPQHF. CDR3 coding DNA: TGTGCCGGCAGTTTATGGAATGAAGGGGCGGCCCAGCCCCAGCATTTT.

This clonotype was detected many times. This chain connects TRBV3-1 to TRBJ2-7; 7 positions agree with TRBD1. The germline CDR1 and CDR2 sequences are LGHDT and YNNKEL (reference sequence). Losses at the gene ends were 4 bases for V and 5 bases for J; bases not matched to a gene: 2. This CDR3 is built from 12 residues. In nucleotides, the CDR3 is TGTGCCAGCAGCCTAGGGACAGACGAGCAGTACTTC. Its protein is CASSLGTDEQYF.

The table lists this clonotype with many counts. The chain couples TRBV7-8 to TRBJ1-5; D may be TRBD1 (5 bases). The germline CDR1 and CDR2 sequences are SGHVS and FQNEAQ. CDR3 length: 15 amino acids. The V and J ends lost 5 bases and 5 bases respectively, with 16 bases between them. The CDR3 loop is CASSPLPGGDQPQHF. DNA for the CDR3: TGTGCCAGCAGCCCCCTCCCCGGGGGGGATCAGCCCCAGCATTTT.

Ten or more counts support this clonotype. The chain uses TRBV11-2 and TRBJ2-1, with TRBD2 identical over 9 bases. This CDR3 region has 14 residues. Trimming cost V 7 bases and J 7 bases; bases outside gene matches: 8. CDR1 is SGHAT, CDR2 FQNNGV, per germline. CDR3 in amino acids: CASKRGREGNEQFF. The CDR3 coding sequence is TGTGCCAGCAAAAGGGGGCGGGAGGGTAATGAGCAGTTCTTC.

This clonotype occurred many times. This chain joins TRBV25-1 and TRBJ2-2, with no clear D. V gave up 2 bases and J gave up 1 base, with 8 bases separating them. Germline loops: CDR1 MGHDK, CDR2 SYGVNS. There are 15 residues in the CDR3. CDR3 region: CASSETRQNTGELFF. The CDR3, as DNA: TGTGCCAGCAGTGAAACCCGACAGAACACCGGGGAGCTGTTTTTT.

This clonotype showed up many times. V and J are TRBV6-1 and TRBJ1-2; D ambiguous. Germline CDR1 and CDR2: MNHNS and SASEGT. This CDR3 has 16 residues. The germline V and J ends were trimmed by 4 bases and 1 base, with 16 bases remaining between them. The CDR3 DNA reads TGTGCCAGCAGTGCGCAGTTGCGGTCCAATAACTATGGCTACACCTTC. Translating it yields CASSAQLRSNNYGYTF.

The chain is built from TRBV28 and TRBJ1-1, with D maybe TRBD1 (5 bases). V lost 5 bases, J lost 0 bases, and 19 bases lay in between. Germline V lookup: CDR1 MDHEN, CDR2 SYDVKM. The CDR3 length is 17 residues. The CDR3 is CASSTNRGGLMNTEAFF. The DNA of the CDR3 is TGTGCCAGCAGTACGAACCGGGGCGGCCTCATGAACACTGAAGCTTTCTTT. The full variable domain, with the rest looked up from reference TRBV28 and TRBJ1-1, is DVKVTQSSRYLVKRTGEKVFLECVQDMDHENMFWYRQDPGLGLRLIYFSYDVKMKEKGDIPEGYSVSREKKERFSLILESASTNQTSMYLCASSTNRGGLMNTEAFFGQGTRLTVV.

This clonotype showed up many times. The rearrangement joins TRBV15 to TRBJ2-1, with 11 bases that match TRBD2. Germline CDR1 reads LNHNV; CDR2 reads YYDKDF (reference sequence). This CDR3 spans 17 amino acids. Trimming removed 3 bases from V and 0 bases from J; junction bases left unmatched: 4. CDR3 nucleotide sequence: TGTGCCACCAGCAGTCGGGGACTAGCGGACTCCTACAATGAGCAGTTCTTC. Protein: CATSSRGLADSYNEQFF.

The chain uses TRBV2 and TRBJ2-6; D call uncertain. CDR1 and CDR2 (germline): SNHLY, FYNNEI. Between the trimmed V and J ends, which lost 1 base and 0 bases, there was a span of 4 bases. The CDR3 totals 15 residues. The CDR3 DNA reads as TGTGCCAGCAGTGAAGATCTCTCTGGGGCCAACGTCCTGACTTTC. Residues: CASSEDLSGANVLTF.

This clonotype turned up a few times. This chain joins TRBV24-1 and TRBJ2-3, with 11 bases aligning to TRBD2. Germline V gives CDR1 KGHDR, CDR2 SFDVKD. The CDR3 is 16 amino acids. The junction had 1 base not matched to a gene; V was cut back by 3 bases and J by 0 bases. This CDR3 is CATSDRTSGSTDTQYF. The DNA of the CDR3 is TGTGCCACCAGTGATCGGACTAGCGGGAGCACAGATACGCAGTATTTT.

This chain connects TRBV10-3 to TRBJ2-7; maybe TRBD2 (6 bases). From germline, CDR1 is ENHRY and CDR2 SYGVKD. The CDR3 runs to 15 residues. Trimming left V 1 base short and J 5 bases short, with 15 bases between. In DNA, the CDR3 is TGTGCCATCAGTGAGTACCCGGGAGAAATAGACGAGCAGTACTTC. It codes for CAISEYPGEIDEQYF.

Many counts were recorded for this clonotype. The chain joins TRBV6-1 to TRBJ2-3, with TRBD2 matching over 7 bases. Germline V CDR1 and CDR2: MNHNS, SASEGT. The CDR3 loop spans 15 amino acids. V was pared by 6 bases and J by 2 bases, with 8 bases of the junction left unmatched. The CDR3 spells CASRPNGGDTDTQYF. For the CDR3, the DNA is TGTGCCAGCAGGCCCAATGGGGGGGACACAGATACGCAGTATTTT.

This clonotype has ten or more counts. CDR3 residues: CASSQEDRDFAEAFF. For the CDR3, the DNA is TGTGCCAGCAGCCAAGAGGACAGGGACTTCGCTGAAGCTTTCTTT. The chain has TRBV3-1 and TRBJ1-1; 8 bases are shared with TRBD1. With 0 bases clipped from V and 6 bases from J, the junction kept 6 bases outside the gene matches. CDR1 is LGHDT, CDR2 YNNKEL, per germline (reference sequence). The CDR3 runs 15 residues.

In its sample, this clonotype was seen many times. The chain recombines TRBV12-3 or TRBV12-4 with TRBJ1-1; TRBD1 is a possible D gene (6 bases). V shed 3 bases and J shed 4 bases, with 9 bases lying between them. The CDR3 totals 13 residues. CDR3 sequence reads: CASSLRGATEAFF. DNA of the CDR3: TGTGCCAGCAGTTTGAGGGGGGCCACTGAAGCTTTCTTT.

The V call is TRBV9, the J call TRBJ2-7; possibly TRBD1 for D (6 bases). Trimming pared 1 base from V and 5 bases from J, leaving 13 bases between. The CDR3 spans 14 residues. The germline V gene has CDR1 SGDLS and CDR2 YYNGEE. The chain's CDR3 is CASSVRPGVDEQYF. The CDR3 DNA follows: TGTGCCAGCAGCGTACGTCCAGGGGTAGACGAGCAGTACTTC.

This clonotype was observed at least ten times. V and J are TRBV12-3 or TRBV12-4 and TRBJ2-7; 10 nucleotides match TRBD1. The CDR3 loop spans 15 amino acids. V lost 6 bases, J lost 4 bases, and 9 bases stayed unmatched. The CDR3 DNA sequence: TGTGCCAGCAGGATGTCGACAGGGGGCCTATACGAGCAGTACTTC. It codes for CASRMSTGGLYEQYF.

Turning to this clonotype: A much more abundant neighbour one base away suggests this may be a read error. For the CDR3, the DNA is TGTGCCGGCAGAGGACAGGGGGCGAACTATGGCTACACCTTC. Translated: CAGRGQGANYGYTF. The chain couples TRBV5-5 to TRBJ1-2; 11 nucleotides agree with TRBD1. Per the germline V gene, CDR1 is SGHKS and CDR2 is YYEKEE (reference sequence). The CDR3 runs to 14 residues.

This clonotype was seen only a few times. J is TRBJ1-5 and V is TRBV4-1; the D gene is possibly TRBD1 (6 bases). Germline loops: CDR1 MGHRA, CDR2 YSYEKL. Between the trimmed V and J ends, which lost 5 bases and 3 bases, there was a span of 14 bases. This CDR3 spans 15 amino acids. The CDR3 is CASSGSWDTNQPQHF. The CDR3 coding sequence is TGCGCCAGCAGCGGCTCCTGGGACACCAATCAGCCCCAGCATTTT.

Ten or more counts support this clonotype. The chain links TRBV12-3 or TRBV12-4 to TRBJ2-2, with 12 bases fitting TRBD2. Trimming at V came to 0 bases and at J to 1 base, leaving 3 bases not matched to a gene. This CDR3 has 18 residues. CDR3 coding DNA: TGTGCCAGCAGTTTAGCCCCGGGACTAGCGGGGAACACCGGGGAGCTGTTTTTT. Amino acid sequence: CASSLAPGLAGNTGELFF.

This clonotype was counted ten times or more. V and J are TRBV6-5 and TRBJ2-5; D gene uncertain. The V end was cut by 3 bases, the J end by 3 bases, with 5 bases between. Germline CDR1 is MNHEY and CDR2 is SVGAGI. This CDR3 comprises 12 residues. CDR3 protein: CASSYGEETQYF. Here the CDR3 DNA reads TGTGCCAGCAGTTATGGCGAAGAGACCCAGTACTTC.

CDR3 nucleotide sequence: TGCAGCGTTGTCCGCGGGACAGGGTTCCCCTACGAGCAGTACTTC. It encodes CSVVRGTGFPYEQYF. This sequence joins TRBV29-1 and TRBJ2-7; 9 bases align to TRBD1. V shed 4 bases and J 2 bases; nucleotides not matched to a gene: 9. The CDR3 contains 15 residues. CDR1 and CDR2 from the germline V gene are SQVTM and ANQGSEA.

In this sample, this clonotype turned up many times. J is TRBJ2-5 and V is TRBV15, with D hard to call. The length of the CDR3 is 14 residues. Germline CDR1 is LNHNV and CDR2 is YYDKDF (reference sequence). V was pared by 0 bases and J by 2 bases, with 7 bases between. CDR3 residues: CATSRDGFQETQYF. DNA for the CDR3: TGTGCCACCAGCAGAGATGGTTTTCAAGAGACCCAGTACTTC.

The table lists this clonotype with a few counts. The rearrangement joins TRBV6-5 to TRBJ2-7; TRBD2 matches 8 bases. The CDR3 totals 14 residues. V was pared by 2 bases and J by 5 bases, with 5 bases of the junction left unmatched. The germline V gene encodes CDR1 MNHEY and CDR2 SVGAGI. CDR3 region: CASSYAGGSHEQYF. In DNA, the CDR3 is TGTGCCAGCAGTTACGCGGGGGGTTCACACGAGCAGTACTTC.